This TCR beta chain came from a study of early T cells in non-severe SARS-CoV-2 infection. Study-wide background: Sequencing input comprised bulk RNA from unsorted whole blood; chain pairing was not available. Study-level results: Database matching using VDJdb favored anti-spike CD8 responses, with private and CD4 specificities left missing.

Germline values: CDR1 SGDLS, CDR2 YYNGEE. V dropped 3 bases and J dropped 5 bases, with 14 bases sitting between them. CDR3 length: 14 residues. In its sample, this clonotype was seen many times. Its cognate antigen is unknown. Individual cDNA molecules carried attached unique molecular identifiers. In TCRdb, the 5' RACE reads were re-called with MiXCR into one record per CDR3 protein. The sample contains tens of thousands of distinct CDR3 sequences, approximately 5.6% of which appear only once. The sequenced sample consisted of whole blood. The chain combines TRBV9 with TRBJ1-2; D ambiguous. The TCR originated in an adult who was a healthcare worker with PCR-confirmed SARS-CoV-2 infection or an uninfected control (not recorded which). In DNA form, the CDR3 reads TGTGCCAGCAGCGGTTCGTTGGGCTTATATGGCTACACCTTC. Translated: CASSGSLGLYGYTF.